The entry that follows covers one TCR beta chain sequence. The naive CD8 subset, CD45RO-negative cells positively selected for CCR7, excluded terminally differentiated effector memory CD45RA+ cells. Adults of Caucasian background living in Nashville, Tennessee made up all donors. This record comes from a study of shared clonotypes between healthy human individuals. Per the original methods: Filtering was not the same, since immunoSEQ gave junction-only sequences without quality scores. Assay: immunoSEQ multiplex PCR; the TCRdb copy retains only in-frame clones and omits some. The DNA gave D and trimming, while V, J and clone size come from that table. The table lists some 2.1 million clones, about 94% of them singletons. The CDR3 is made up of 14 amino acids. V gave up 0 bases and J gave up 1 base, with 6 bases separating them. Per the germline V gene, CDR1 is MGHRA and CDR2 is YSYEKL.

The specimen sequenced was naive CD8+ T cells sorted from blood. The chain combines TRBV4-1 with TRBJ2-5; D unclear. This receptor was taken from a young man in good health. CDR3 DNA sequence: TGCGCCAGCAGCCAAGAATCGACCCAAGAGACCCAGTACTTC. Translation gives CASSQESTQETQYF.